These 23 T cell receptor beta chains were sequenced from one sample in a study of shared clonotypes between healthy human individuals (TCRdb year 2020). The library was produced with the immunoSEQ multiplex PCR assay. TCRdb took this table from immuneACCESS and kept in-frame rearrangements with V and J called. Such tables lack part of the clones; where checked against another copy, unresolved V genes explain under half of the gap, and the rest is unexplained. The sample table holds about 980,000 clones, of which approximately 76% were seen once. About 1.5% of the sample belongs to the ten largest clones. Source material: memory CD4+ T cells sorted from blood. This specimen's cell subset or site label, interpreted: CD45RA-negative fraction. The receptor set was obtained from a man younger than 35 in good health.

The chain uses TRBV29-1 and TRBJ1-1; perhaps TRBD1 as D (6 bases). The V gene lost 7 bases and the J gene lost 5 bases, with 17 bases spanning the gap. Germline CDR1 is SQVTM and CDR2 is ANQGSEA. The CDR3 runs to 13 residues. CDR3 region: CSGGVLGGTEAFF. For the CDR3, the DNA is TGCAGCGGGGGAGTGTTAGGGGGTACTGAAGCTTTCTTT.

For this clone: Other DNA variants within this sample encode the same CDR3. The chain is built from TRBV5-4 and TRBJ2-3; no reliable D call. V lost 0 bases and J lost 0, with 8 bases in between. Germline CDR1 and CDR2: SGHNT and YYREEE (reference sequence). The CDR3 is 15 residues long. CDR3 bases: TGTGCCAGCAGCTTGGGCGGAGTTAGCACAGATACGCAGTATTTT. It translates to CASSLGGVSTDTQYF.

The chain carries TRBV10-3 and TRBJ1-1; D perhaps matches TRBD1 (6 bases). V was cut by 2 bases and J by 3 bases, with 10 bases left in between. The V gene's germline CDR1 is ENHRY and CDR2 SYGVKD. The CDR3 has 14 residues. CDR3 loop: CAISEMAGDTEAFF. In nucleotides, the CDR3 is TGTGCCATCAGTGAGATGGCAGGGGACACTGAAGCTTTCTTT.

The chain has TRBV6-1 and TRBJ1-6, with D tentatively TRBD1 (6 bases). Germline assignment: CDR1 MNHNS and CDR2 SASEGT. The CDR3 is 15 amino acids. V was pared by 7 bases and J by 6 bases, with 16 bases between. The CDR3 nucleotides read TGTGCCAGCAAGTGGGGGCGGCTAAGTAATTCACCCCTCCACTTT. Its protein product is CASKWGRLSNSPLHF.

The chain links TRBV9 to TRBJ2-1; D gene ambiguous. This CDR3 has 16 residues. The germline gives CDR1 SGDLS, CDR2 YYNGEE. V lost 2 bases and J lost 5, with 17 bases in between. In nucleotides, the CDR3 is TGTGCCAGCAGCGTCCATCATGGAAGGCGCAACAATGAGCAGTTCTTC. It is translated as CASSVHHGRRNNEQFF.

The rearrangement uses TRBV4-1 and TRBJ2-1, with TRBD2 identical over 11 bases. The CDR3 has 17 residues. Per the germline V gene, CDR1 is MGHRA and CDR2 is YSYEKL. Trimming at V came to 4 bases and at J to 9 bases, leaving 14 bases not matched to a gene. DNA of the CDR3: TGCGCCAGCAGCCCCCTAGATAGCGGGAGGGCCGGAAGTGAGCAGTTCTTC. Translated: CASSPLDSGRAGSEQFF.

This clone was found once. The chain carries TRBV5-1 and TRBJ2-2, with 9 bases fitting TRBD1. Trimming took 4 bases from V and 1 from J; bases not matched to a gene: 5. There are 16 residues in the CDR3. Germline V gene sequence: CDR1 SGHRS, CDR2 YFSETQ. CDR3 sequence (DNA): TGCGCCAGCAGCCCGGAGGGACAGGGGAACACCGGGGAGCTGTTTTTT. It yields the protein CASSPEGQGNTGELFF. The full variable domain, in which reference TRBV5-1 and TRBJ2-2 provide the parts outside the CDR3, is KAGVTQTPRYLIKTRGQQVTLSCSPISGHRSVSWYQQTPGQGLQFLFEYFSETQRNKGNFPGRFSGRQFSNSRSEMNVSTLELGDSALYLCASSPEGQGNTGELFFGEGSRLTVL.

The V and J genes are TRBV5-4 and TRBJ2-2, with D possibly being TRBD1 (5 bases). V was trimmed by 4 bases and J by 1 base, leaving 14 bases between them. Looked up from germline, CDR1 is SGHNT and CDR2 is YYREEE (reference sequence). This CDR3 is 16 amino acids long. The DNA for the CDR3 is TGTGCCAGCAGCGTGGCACGCCAGGGGAACACCGGGGAGCTGTTTTTT. Protein sequence: CASSVARQGNTGELFF.

On this clone itself: Other DNA sequences in this sample translate to the same CDR3. J is TRBJ2-2 and V is TRBV6-5; 7 nucleotides match TRBD2. This CDR3 spans 16 amino acids. Germline V gives CDR1 MNHEY, CDR2 SVGAGI. J was trimmed by 3 bases and V by 2 bases; bases with no gene match: 6. The CDR3 bases are TGTGCCAGCAGTTACGGTGGGAGGGCCCACACCGGGGAGCTGTTTTTT. Its translation is CASSYGGRAHTGELFF.

The chain recombines TRBV15 with TRBJ1-1, with D unresolved. The CDR3 totals 13 residues. Germline values: CDR1 LNHNV, CDR2 YYDKDF (reference sequence). Trimming removed 0 bases from V and 7 bases from J, with 9 bases in between. CDR3 DNA sequence: TGTGCCACCAGCAGAGATTTGGCAGGTGAAGCTTTCTTT. Amino acids: CATSRDLAGEAFF.

A remark on this clone: Distinct nucleotide sequences in the sample also encode this CDR3. The chain has TRBV5-6 and TRBJ2-7; no definite D call. From germline, CDR1 is SGHDT and CDR2 YYEEEE. The V and J ends lost 2 bases and 3 bases respectively, with 3 bases between them. The CDR3 covers 11 residues. In DNA form, the CDR3 reads TGTGCCAGCAGCTTTCGCTACGAGCAGTACTTC. It encodes CASSFRYEQYF.

V and J are TRBV7-9 and TRBJ1-2; a possible D gene is TRBD1 (6 bases). Trimming took off 3 bases at V and 7 bases at J, with 15 bases between the two ends. The CDR3 length is 14 residues. Germline loops: CDR1 SEHNR, CDR2 FQNEAQ (reference sequence). CDR3 in DNA: TGTGCCAGCAGCTTCAATTACAGGGTGGGTGGCTACACCTTC. It translates to CASSFNYRVGGYTF.

This clone was observed many times. The chain carries TRBV28 and TRBJ1-1; D is ambiguous. Germline V gene data show CDR1 as MDHEN and CDR2 as SYDVKM. V dropped 5 bases and J dropped 3 bases, with 19 bases sitting between them. CDR3 length: 16 residues. The CDR3 nucleotides read TGTGCCAGCAGTCCCCTGAGAGGGTTCTCGTACACTGAAGCTTTCTTT. Amino acids: CASSPLRGFSYTEAFF.

V usage is TRBV29-1 and J usage is TRBJ1-2; TRBD1 matches at 8 bases. This CDR3 contains 12 residues. J gave up 4 bases and V 7 bases, and 5 bases lay outside the gene matches. Germline CDR1 and CDR2: SQVTM and ANQGSEA. As DNA, the CDR3 is TGCAGCGCGACAGGGGCGGGCTATGGCTACACCTTC. This codes for CSATGAGYGYTF. Complete variable domain (other parts from reference TRBV29-1 and TRBJ1-2): SAVISQKPSRDICQRGTSLTIQCQVDSQVTMMFWYRQQPGQSLTLIATANQGSEATYESGFVIDKFPISRPNLTFSTLTVSNMSPEDSSIYLCSATGAGYGYTFGSGTRLTVV.

In this sample, this clone turned up once. The chain recombines TRBV10-3 with TRBJ2-1; TRBD1 is a possible D gene (5 bases). V dropped 3 bases and J dropped 6 bases, with 15 bases sitting between them. The germline V gene encodes CDR1 ENHRY and CDR2 SYGVKD. The length of the CDR3 is 15 residues. CDR3 bases: TGTGCCATCAGTGATTCGAACGCAGGGTCCAATGAGCAGTTCTTC. Its protein product is CAISDSNAGSNEQFF.

The chain links TRBV28 to TRBJ1-2; TRBD1 matches 7 bases. The CDR3 is made up of 13 amino acids. Per germline, CDR1 MDHEN and CDR2 SYDVKM. V gave up 10 bases and J gave up 4 bases; unmatched junction bases: 9. CDR3 amino acids: CAIFRGGGYGYTF. DNA of the CDR3: TGTGCCATCTTCAGGGGGGGAGGCTATGGCTACACCTTC.

This clone has just a few counts. The V call is TRBV10-3, the J call TRBJ1-5; D gene unclear. The CDR3 is made up of 13 amino acids. The germline gives CDR1 ENHRY, CDR2 SYGVKD. Trimming removed 6 bases from V and 1 base from J, with 7 bases in between. The CDR3 here is CAISANSNQPQHF. The CDR3 bases are TGTGCCATCAGCGCTAACAGCAATCAGCCCCAGCATTTT.

This sequence joins TRBV5-1 and TRBJ1-1; no firm D call. The CDR3 spans 16 residues. Germline loops: CDR1 SGHRS, CDR2 YFSETQ. V lost 0 bases, J lost 1 base, and 13 bases lay in between. The CDR3 loop is CASSLGSRASNTEAFF. CDR3 nucleotide sequence: TGCGCCAGCAGCTTGGGATCTCGGGCCTCGAACACTGAAGCTTTCTTT.

This clone was counted a few times. The same CDR3 arises from other DNA sequences in this sample as well. The chain carries TRBV30 and TRBJ1-5; D is perhaps TRBD1 (5 bases). The CDR3 has 14 amino acids. The V end lost 0 bases, the J end lost 4 bases, and 10 bases lay between the germline ends. CDR1 GTSNPN and CDR2 SVGIG come from the germline V gene (reference sequence). For the CDR3, the DNA is TGTGCCTGGAGTGTGTCAGGGTCAAATCAGCCCCAGCATTTT. It is translated as CAWSVSGSNQPQHF. Full variable domain (remainder filled in from reference TRBV30 and TRBJ1-5): SQTIHQWPATLVQPVGSPLSLECTVEGTSNPNLYWYRQAAGRGLQLLFYSVGIGQISSEVPQNLSASRPQDRQFILSSKKLLLSDSGFYLCAWSVSGSNQPQHFGDGTRLSIL.

The V gene is TRBV27, the J gene TRBJ1-2; D is ambiguous. With 3 bases removed from V and 4 bases from J, the gap between germline ends came to 9 bases. The CDR3 extends over 13 amino acids. The germline gives CDR1 MNHEY, CDR2 SMNVEV (reference sequence). As DNA, the CDR3 is TGTGCCAGCAGTTTCGAGGGCCTCTATGGCTACACCTTC. The encoded protein is CASSFEGLYGYTF.

This rearrangement joins TRBV18 to TRBJ1-2; D not certain. The CDR3 extends over 14 amino acids. The germline CDR1 and CDR2 sequences are KGHSH and LQKENI. Deletions cut 3 bases from V and 8 bases from J, with 16 bases between. The CDR3 is CASSPDGDLGGYTF. The CDR3 bases are TGTGCCAGCTCACCCGACGGAGACCTTGGGGGCTACACCTTC.

The rearrangement uses TRBV7-2 and TRBJ1-4, with 8 bases identical to TRBD1. J gave up 7 bases and V 5 bases, and 9 bases lay outside the gene matches. The CDR3 length is 15 residues. Germline V gene data show CDR1 as SGHTA and CDR2 as FQGNSA. The chain's CDR3 is CASSPRQGTGEKLFF. As DNA, the CDR3 is TGTGCCAGCAGCCCAAGACAGGGGACGGGTGAAAAACTGTTTTTT.

The genes are TRBV28 and TRBJ2-3; maybe TRBD1 (5 bases). CDR3 length: 17 residues. V was pared by 8 bases and J by 0 bases, with 21 bases between. In germline, CDR1 is MDHEN, CDR2 SYDVKM. CDR3 residues: CASAPMDTLFSTDTQYF. Here the CDR3 DNA reads TGTGCCAGCGCCCCAATGGACACCCTTTTTAGCACAGATACGCAGTATTTT. Looking up the rest from reference TRBV28 and TRBJ2-3 gives the full variable domain: DVKVTQSSRYLVKRTGEKVFLECVQDMDHENMFWYRQDPGLGLRLIYFSYDVKMKEKGDIPEGYSVSREKKERFSLILESASTNQTSMYLCASAPMDTLFSTDTQYFGPGTRLTVL.